A single sample is the source of the 24 T cell receptor beta chains below, sequenced in a study of T cells in Graves' hyperthyroidism and ophthalmopathy. Amplified TCR beta CDR3 regions derived from RNA transcripts. TCR CDR3 regions were first amplified by RT-PCR with HTBI primers. TCRdb reanalysed the multiplex PCR reads using MiXCR and keeps one entry per CDR3 protein. The data show approximately 490,000 distinct CDR3 sequences, with roughly 22% seen just once and approximately 54% held by the top ten. Input material: blood. The receptors were gathered from a woman between 65 and 79 years old with Graves' ophthalmopathy.

Comments on this clonotype: It may be a read error: a sequence one base away is much more abundant. V and J are TRBV28 and TRBJ2-7, with 8 positions matching TRBD1. V was pared by 6 bases and J by 2 bases, with 6 bases of the junction left unmatched. This CDR3 contains 14 residues. Germline CDR1 MDHEN, CDR2 SYDVKM. In DNA form, the CDR3 reads TGTGCCAGCAGCACCGGGACAGGACCCTACGAGCAGTACTTC. It is translated as CASSTGTGPYEQYF.

This clonotype was seen more than once but under ten times. This chain connects TRBV6-6 to TRBJ2-7; D possibly corresponds to TRBD2 (5 bases). The V and J ends lost 0 bases and 7 bases respectively, with 13 bases between them. The CDR3 covers 14 residues. Germline V gene data show CDR1 as MNHNY and CDR2 as SVGAGI (reference sequence). Here the CDR3 reads CASSYSLKGVEQYF. The CDR3 DNA sequence: TGTGCCAGCAGTTACTCATTAAAGGGAGTAGAGCAGTACTTC.

The CDR3 loop reads CASSPLGRNEAFF. The DNA for the CDR3 is TGTGCCAGCAGTCCCCTAGGACGGAATGAAGCTTTCTTT. This sequence joins TRBV12-3 or TRBV12-4 and TRBJ1-1; the D is unclear. This CDR3 is 13 amino acids long. V lost 5 bases and J lost 7, with 14 bases in between.

This clonotype was counted a few times. The CDR3 sequence: CASSQDQGGLPELDEQFF. CDR3 nucleotides: TGTGCCAGCAGCCAAGATCAAGGGGGACTACCCGAATTGGATGAGCAGTTCTTC. The chain is built from TRBV3-1 and TRBJ2-1, with D perhaps matching TRBD2 (7 bases). Trimming took off 0 bases at V and 8 bases at J, with 23 bases between the two ends. The germline V gene has CDR1 LGHDT and CDR2 YNNKEL (reference sequence). The length of the CDR3 is 18 residues.

Details on this clonotype: A much larger clone sits a single nucleotide away, making a read error possible. This chain uses TRBV11-2 with TRBJ2-1; no clear D gene. The CDR3 is 11 amino acids. CDR1 SGHAT and CDR2 FQNNGV come from the germline V gene. CDR3 in amino acids: CAGSLKYEQFF. DNA of the CDR3: TGTGCCGGCAGTCTGAAGTATGAGCAGTTCTTC.

This clonotype was seen more than once but under ten times. The chain joins TRBV20-1 to TRBJ2-3, with 9 bases that match TRBD1. The CDR3 sequence is 16 residues long. The ends lost 0 bases at V and 1 base at J; junction bases unmatched: 5. Germline CDR1 DFQATT, CDR2 SNEGSKA (reference sequence). CDR3 bases: TGCAGTGCTAGAGACCTGACAGGGGGGGGCACAGATACGCAGTATTTT. The encoded protein is CSARDLTGGGTDTQYF.

This clonotype was recorded many times. The chain recombines TRBV27 with TRBJ2-1; 10 bases align to TRBD2. Germline assignment: CDR1 MNHEY and CDR2 SMNVEV (reference sequence). J was trimmed by 5 bases and V by 2 bases; bases with no gene match: 3. This CDR3 is 15 amino acids long. CDR3 nucleotide sequence: TGTGCCAGCAGTTTACTAGCGGGGGCCCACAATGAGCAGTTCTTC. It is translated as CASSLLAGAHNEQFF.

The rearrangement joins TRBV24-1 to TRBJ1-1, with D uncertain. This CDR3 contains 13 residues. Trimming took 5 bases from V and 4 from J, leaving 10 bases between them. CDR1 and CDR2 from the germline V gene are KGHDR and SFDVKD. The DNA for the CDR3 is TGTGCCACCAGTGTGAGCGGTCGCACTGAAGCTTTCTTT. Its translation: CATSVSGRTEAFF.

This clonotype has ten or more counts. The chain combines TRBV7-9 with TRBJ2-7; D is undetermined. The CDR3 runs to 11 residues. The ends were cut back, 4 bases at V and 2 bases at J, with 3 bases in the middle. The germline V gene encodes CDR1 SEHNR and CDR2 FQNEAQ (reference sequence). The CDR3 protein is CASSSAYEQYF. In DNA, the CDR3 is TGTGCCAGCAGCTCAGCCTACGAGCAGTACTTC.

V gene TRBV6-1 combines with J gene TRBJ2-2; 9 bases line up with TRBD2. The CDR3 is made up of 17 amino acids. Germline V gene data show CDR1 as MNHNS and CDR2 as SASEGT. Germline trimming cut 5 bases from V and 4 bases from J; bases unmatched to any gene: 11. The chain's CDR3 is CASSPRGSGSGTGELFF. As DNA, the CDR3 is TGTGCCAGCAGTCCTAGGGGTAGCGGGAGTGGCACCGGGGAGCTGTTTTTT.

Ten or more counts support this clonotype. CDR3 region: CASSEQGMGEQYF. The CDR3 bases are TGTGCCAGCAGTGAACAGGGGATGGGTGAGCAGTACTTC. The chain combines TRBV2 with TRBJ2-7, with a possible D match to TRBD1 (6 bases). The V end lost 2 bases, the J end lost 7 bases, and 12 bases lay between the germline ends. The CDR3 runs to 13 residues. In germline, CDR1 is SNHLY, CDR2 FYNNEI.

V is TRBV20-1 and J is TRBJ2-3; D possibly matches TRBD1 or TRBD2 (5 bases each). CDR3 length: 16 amino acids. V was pared by 2 bases and J by 2 bases, with 17 bases between. Germline V gene sequence: CDR1 DFQATT, CDR2 SNEGSKA (reference sequence). CDR3 in amino acids: CSARPVGAGLTDTQYF. CDR3 DNA sequence: TGCAGTGCTAGACCTGTAGGGGCGGGCCTCACAGATACGCAGTATTTT.

The chain combines TRBV13 with TRBJ1-4, with D uncertain. This CDR3 has 15 residues. The germline CDR1 and CDR2 sequences are PRHDT and FYEKMQ (reference sequence). V was pared by 0 bases and J by 5 bases, with 10 bases between. The CDR3 here is CASSLGPGVNEKLFF. CDR3 sequence (DNA): TGTGCCAGCAGCTTAGGTCCAGGAGTAAATGAAAAACTGTTTTTT.

This clonotype turned up a few times. The V call is TRBV27, the J call TRBJ2-2, with TRBD2 as a possible D gene (5 bases). This CDR3 is built from 14 residues. V was clipped by 8 bases and J by 4 bases, with 14 bases between them. Germline CDR1 is MNHEY and CDR2 is SMNVEV (reference sequence). This chain's CDR3 is CASRTSGGTGELFF. The CDR3 region has the DNA TGTGCCAGCCGGACCAGCGGTGGCACCGGGGAGCTGTTTTTT.

This clonotype was seen many times. The chain employs TRBV12-3 or TRBV12-4 and TRBJ1-1; D remains unclear. V was pared by 3 bases and J by 1 base, with 12 bases between. CDR3 length equals 15 residues. The CDR3 region is CASSFSPDGNTEAFF. The CDR3 DNA reads TGTGCCAGCAGTTTTAGTCCAGACGGGAACACTGAAGCTTTCTTT.

The genes are TRBV6-1 and TRBJ1-6; the D is unclear. CDR1 MNHNS and CDR2 SASEGT come from the germline V gene. The CDR3 spans 16 residues. Trimming removed 5 bases from V and 0 bases from J, with 11 bases in between. The CDR3 is CASSTLPHSYNSPLHF. The DNA of the CDR3 is TGTGCCAGCAGTACCCTCCCACACTCCTATAATTCACCCCTCCACTTT.

This clonotype appeared a few times. V usage is TRBV7-3 and J usage is TRBJ2-2; perhaps TRBD2 as D (5 bases). V lost 2 bases and J lost 5, with 12 bases in between. The CDR3 covers 15 residues. Germline-derived CDR1 and CDR2 are SGHTA and FQGTGA. DNA for the CDR3: TGTGCCAGCAGCTTAGGGAGCTTAAATACCGGGGAGCTGTTTTTT. Encoded protein: CASSLGSLNTGELFF.

CDR3 in DNA: TGTGCCACCAGTGATTTGGGAGCGCTTAATGAAAAACTGTTTTTT. This encodes CATSDLGALNEKLFF. The chain couples TRBV24-1 to TRBJ1-4; no clear D. The V end lost 0 bases, the J end lost 4 bases, and 8 bases lay between the germline ends. Germline CDR1 KGHDR, CDR2 SFDVKD. The CDR3 totals 15 residues.

V usage is TRBV10-2 and J usage is TRBJ1-5; TRBD1 matches at 7 bases. The ends lost 2 bases at V and 5 bases at J; junction bases unmatched: 3. From germline, CDR1 is WSHSY and CDR2 SAAADI. This CDR3 comprises 14 residues. CDR3 nucleotides: TGCGCCAGCAGTGAGCGGGACAGTCATCAGCCCCAGCATTTT. Amino acids: CASSERDSHQPQHF.

This clonotype was recorded a few times. V and J are TRBV7-9 and TRBJ2-1, with D perhaps being TRBD1 or TRBD2 (5 bases each). The CDR3 consists of 15 residues. Trimming left V 5 bases short and J 2 bases short, with 13 bases between. Germline V gives CDR1 SEHNR, CDR2 FQNEAQ (reference sequence). The CDR3 DNA sequence: TGTGCCAGCAGCCGCCCGGGGCAGGCCTACAATGAGCAGTTCTTC. Protein: CASSRPGQAYNEQFF.

The table lists this clonotype with many counts. This chain uses TRBV12-3 or TRBV12-4 with TRBJ1-5, with D unresolved. The CDR3 length is 13 residues. The V end lost 4 bases, the J end lost 4 bases, and 8 bases lay between the germline ends. CDR3 amino acids: CASSYSENQPQHF. Written as DNA, the CDR3 is TGTGCCAGCAGTTATTCCGAGAATCAGCCCCAGCATTTT.

The chain combines TRBV20-1 with TRBJ2-2; D perhaps matches TRBD1 (5 bases). CDR3 length: 13 amino acids. Germline V gives CDR1 DFQATT, CDR2 SNEGSKA (reference sequence). The CDR3 DNA reads as TGCAGCTCCCGGCAGGGCGTCTCCGGGGAGCTGTTTTTT. Translating it yields CSSRQGVSGELFF.

This CDR3 is CASSYSPAAPNSPLHF. The CDR3 DNA reads as TGTGCCAGCAGTTACTCACCGGCCGCCCCCAATTCACCCCTCCACTTT. This chain joins TRBV6-5 and TRBJ1-6, with no clear D. V lost 0 bases and J lost 7, with 13 bases in between. CDR3 length: 16 amino acids. Per germline, CDR1 MNHEY and CDR2 SVGAGI.

Only a few counts were recorded for this clonotype. This chain links TRBV20-1 with TRBJ2-2; D call uncertain. Germline CDR1 reads DFQATT; CDR2 reads SNEGSKA (reference sequence). The CDR3 extends over 14 amino acids. Trimming removed 1 base from V and 7 bases from J, with 13 bases in between. The CDR3 region has the DNA TGCAGTGCTAGAGCGGTGGGGTCCGGCGGGGAGCTGTTTTTT. Protein: CSARAVGSGGELFF.